The rows below give T cell receptor beta chains drawn from one sample of a study of blood T cells in healthy people across ages. TCRdb re-derived calls from the 5' RACE reads in MiXCR, one entry per CDR3 protein. The table has 1.8 million or so distinct CDR3 sequences, roughly two fifths seen once. Sequences were obtained from blood. These receptors were collected from a human donor in good health. The CDR3 runs from the conserved cysteine through the conserved F or W. The D gene is left open where the match is weak. Only part of the rows carry a size: once, few, many, or a class if the clone is expanded.

abundance	len	d_gene	v_gene	j_gene	CDR3nt	CDR3aa
NA	14	TRBD1	TRBV7-3	TRBJ1-1	TGTGCCAGCAGCTCCTCGAGGGGGCGGACTGAAGCTTTCTTT	CASSSSRGRTEAFF
few	12	NA	TRBV6-5	TRBJ2-7	TGTGCCAGCAGTTACAACAGATACGAGCAGTACTTC	CASSYNRYEQYF
NA	14	NA	TRBV12-3/TRBV12-4	TRBJ2-3	TGTGCCAGCAAACGGGGTTTCGGCACAGATACGCAGTATTTT	CASKRGFGTDTQYF
NA	14	NA	TRBV20-1	TRBJ2-3	TGCAGTGCTAGAGATCAATCAGGCACAGATACGCAGTATTTT	CSARDQSGTDTQYF
NA	14	NA	TRBV11-3	TRBJ1-1	TGTGCCAGCAGCTTTGGGTCCATTTTGGGGGAAGCTTTCTTT	CASSFGSILGEAFF
NA	13	NA	TRBV27	TRBJ2-3	TGTGCCAGCAGTACCAGGCGTACAGATACGCAGTATTTT	CASSTRRTDTQYF
few	17	TRBD1	TRBV5-1	TRBJ2-6	TGCGCCAGCAGCATGACGGACAGGGGGACTGGGGCCAACGTCCTGACTTTC	CASSMTDRGTGANVLTF
NA	15	TRBD2	TRBV20-1	TRBJ2-3	TGCAGTGCTGGAGCTAGCGGGAGGGAGATAGATACGCAGTATTTT	CSAGASGREIDTQYF
NA	15	NA	TRBV28	TRBJ2-7	TGTGCCCGCAGTTTATGGTCGGGCGGGACTTACGAGCAGTACTTC	CARSLWSGGTYEQYF
NA	15	NA	TRBV7-2	TRBJ1-5	TGTGCCAGCAGCTTAGGACATAACTACAATCAGCCCCAGCATTTT	CASSLGHNYNQPQHF
few	15	NA	TRBV12-3/TRBV12-4	TRBJ2-7	TGTGCCAGCAGTTTTCGCCAGGGAGGTTTCCACGAGCAGTACTTC	CASSFRQGGFHEQYF
NA	12	NA	TRBV29-1	TRBJ1-2	TGCAGCGTTGCGTGGGCTACCTATGGCTACACCTTC	CSVAWATYGYTF
few	13	NA	TRBV7-2	TRBJ1-3	TGTGCCAGCAGCCTACAGGTGGCGGACACCATATATTTT	CASSLQVADTIYF
NA	17	TRBD2	TRBV20-1	TRBJ2-3	TGCAGTGCTAGGCCATCCTTGGGGGGGAGGTTAACAGATACGCAGTATTTT	CSARPSLGGRLTDTQYF
many	12	NA	TRBV7-2	TRBJ2-5	TGTGCCAGCAGCTTAGAACGAGAGACCCAGTACTTC	CASSLERETQYF
NA	13	NA	TRBV30	TRBJ1-1	TGTGCCTGGAGTAGAGGCCAGGGTGGGGCGGCTTTCTTT	CAWSRGQGGAAFF
NA	11	NA	TRBV6-2/TRBV6-3	TRBJ2-3	TGTGCCAGCCAGAACACAGATACGCAGTATTTT	CASQNTDTQYF
NA	13	NA	TRBV18	TRBJ2-7	TGTGCCAGCTCACCACAGTCGGGATACGAGCAGTACTTC	CASSPQSGYEQYF
few	15	NA	TRBV5-5	TRBJ2-7	TGTGCCAGCAGCTTACTGGGGTCCGCTCTGGACGAGCAGTACTTC	CASSLLGSALDEQYF
few	14	NA	TRBV7-8	TRBJ1-1	TGTGCCAGCAGCTTTGGGGCAGGGGACACTGAAGCTTTCTTT	CASSFGAGDTEAFF
NA	17	TRBD2	TRBV6-2/TRBV6-3	TRBJ2-7	TGTGCCAGCAGTTACCCGAAGCGGGGGAGGAGCTCCTACGAGCAGTACTTC	CASSYPKRGRSSYEQYF
NA	15	TRBD1	TRBV5-1	TRBJ2-3	TGCGCCAGCAGCCCCGGGACAGCCCGCACAGATACGCAGTATTTT	CASSPGTARTDTQYF
NA	14	NA	TRBV7-3	TRBJ2-1	TGTGCCAGCAGCTTAAGGGCACAGTACGATGAGCAGTTCTTC	CASSLRAQYDEQFF
NA	18	NA	TRBV28	TRBJ1-6	TGTGCCAGCAGTTTATGGGGAGGGGGTGTGCCCTCAGATTCACCCCTCCACTTT	CASSLWGGGVPSDSPLHF
NA	15	NA	TRBV7-8	TRBJ2-3	TGTGCCAGCAGCTTAATAGACAGGCGGTCGGATACGCAGTATTTT	CASSLIDRRSDTQYF
NA	15	NA	TRBV5-4	TRBJ2-1	TGTGCCAGCAGCTACACAGGAACTATATTCAATGAGCAGTTCTTC	CASSYTGTIFNEQFF